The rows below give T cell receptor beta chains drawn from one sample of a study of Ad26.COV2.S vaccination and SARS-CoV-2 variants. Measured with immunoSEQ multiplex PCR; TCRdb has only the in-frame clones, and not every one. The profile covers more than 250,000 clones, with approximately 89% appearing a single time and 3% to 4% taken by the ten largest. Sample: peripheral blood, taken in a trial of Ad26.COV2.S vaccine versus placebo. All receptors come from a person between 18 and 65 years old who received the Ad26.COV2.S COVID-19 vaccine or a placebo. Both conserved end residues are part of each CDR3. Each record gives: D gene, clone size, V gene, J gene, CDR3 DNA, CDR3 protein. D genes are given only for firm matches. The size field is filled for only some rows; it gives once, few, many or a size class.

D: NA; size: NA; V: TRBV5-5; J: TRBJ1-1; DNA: TGTGCCAGCAGCTTGGACTTAAAGGGGAGCACTGAAGCTTTCTTT; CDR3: CASSLDLKGSTEAFF
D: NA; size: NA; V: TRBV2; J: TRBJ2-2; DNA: TGTGCCAGCAGTGTATCAACCGGGGAGCTGTTTTTT; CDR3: CASSVSTGELFF
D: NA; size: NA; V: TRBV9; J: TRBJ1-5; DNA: TGTGCCAGCAGCGCCCCCTTACCGCATTTT; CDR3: CASSAPLPHF
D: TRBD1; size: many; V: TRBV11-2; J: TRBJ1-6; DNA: TGTGCCAGCAGCTTTAGACAGGGCTTGGGCAATTCACCCCTCCACTTT; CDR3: CASSFRQGLGNSPLHF
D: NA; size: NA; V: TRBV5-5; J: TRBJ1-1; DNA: TGTGCCAGCAGCTCCTCAAGAAACACTGAAGCTTTCTTT; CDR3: CASSSSRNTEAFF
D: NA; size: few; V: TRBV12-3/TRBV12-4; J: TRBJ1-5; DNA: TGTGCCAGCAGTCCCCAAAATCAGCCCCAGCATTTT; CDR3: CASSPQNQPQHF
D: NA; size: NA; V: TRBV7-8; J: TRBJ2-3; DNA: TGTGCCAGCAGCCCAACCCCGGCGGGTCGGGGCACAGATACGCAGTATTTT; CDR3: CASSPTPAGRGTDTQYF
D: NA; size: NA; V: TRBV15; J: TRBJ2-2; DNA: TGTGCCACCAGCAAGGGGGGCGCCGGGTACACCGGGGAGCTGTTTTTT; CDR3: CATSKGGAGYTGELFF
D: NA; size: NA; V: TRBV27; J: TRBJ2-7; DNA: TGTGCCAGCAGTTTATCCCACTACGACGAGCAGTACTTC; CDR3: CASSLSHYDEQYF
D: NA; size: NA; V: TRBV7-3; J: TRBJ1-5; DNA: TGTGCCAGCAGCCCCGGGCGGCAGAAAAAGGTTAGCAATCAGCCCCAGCATTTT; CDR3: CASSPGRQKKVSNQPQHF
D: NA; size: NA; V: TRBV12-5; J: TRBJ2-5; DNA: TGTGCTAGTGGTTCCCCGTCGGGGAAGGTGGGGACCCAGTACTTC; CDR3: CASGSPSGKVGTQYF
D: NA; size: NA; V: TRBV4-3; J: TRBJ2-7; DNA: TGCGCCAGCAGCCAACGGACGTCTTCCGAGCAGTACTTC; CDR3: CASSQRTSSEQYF
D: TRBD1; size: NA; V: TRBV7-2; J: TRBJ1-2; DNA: TGTGCCAGCAGCCTACAGGGGTTTTATGGCTACACCTTC; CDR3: CASSLQGFYGYTF
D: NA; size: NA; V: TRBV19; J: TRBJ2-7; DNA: TGTGCCAGTAGTATCCAGGGGTCTTACGAGCAGTACTTC; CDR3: CASSIQGSYEQYF
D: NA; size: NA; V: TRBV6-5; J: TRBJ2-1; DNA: TGTGCCAAACCACAGGGACATGAGCAGTTCTTC; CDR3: CAKPQGHEQFF
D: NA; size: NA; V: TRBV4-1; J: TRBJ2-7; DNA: TGCGCCAGCAGCCCAGAAGACAGGCCACGATTCTCCTACGAGCAGTACTTC; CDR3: CASSPEDRPRFSYEQYF
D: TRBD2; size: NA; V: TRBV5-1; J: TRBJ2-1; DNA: TGCGCCAGCAGCTTGGCCCCCGGGGCGGGAGGGCCTAAGAATGAGCAGTTCTTC; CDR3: CASSLAPGAGGPKNEQFF
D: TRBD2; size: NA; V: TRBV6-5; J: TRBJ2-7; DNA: TGTGCCAGCAGTTACTCTCCTAGCGGAACCTACGAGCAGTACTTC; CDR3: CASSYSPSGTYEQYF
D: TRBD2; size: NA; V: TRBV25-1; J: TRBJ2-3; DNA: TGTGCCAGCAGTGCCCCGACTTGGGCGGGAGGCTTCACAGATACGCAGTATTTT; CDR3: CASSAPTWAGGFTDTQYF
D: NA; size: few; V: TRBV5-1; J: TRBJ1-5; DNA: TGCGCCAGCAGTCTCCATCAGCCCCAGCATTTT; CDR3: CASSLHQPQHF
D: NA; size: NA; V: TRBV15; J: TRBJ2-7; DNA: TGTGCCACCAGCAGAGATAGACACGAGCAGTACTTC; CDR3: CATSRDRHEQYF
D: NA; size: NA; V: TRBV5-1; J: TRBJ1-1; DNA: TGCGCCAGCAGCTTAGGGGGGGTTAACACTGAAGCTTTCTTT; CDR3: CASSLGGVNTEAFF
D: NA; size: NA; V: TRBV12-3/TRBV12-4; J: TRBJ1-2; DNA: TGTGCCAGCAGCCGAGAGGGAGTTGGCGGCTACACCTTC; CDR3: CASSREGVGGYTF
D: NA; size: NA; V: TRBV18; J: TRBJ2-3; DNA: TGTGCCAGCTCATCTCCGGGCCCAACAGATACGCAGTATTTT; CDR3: CASSSPGPTDTQYF
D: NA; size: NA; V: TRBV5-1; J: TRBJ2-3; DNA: TGCGCCAGCAGCTGGCAGGAGAGGGGCACAGATACGCAGTATTTT; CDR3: CASSWQERGTDTQYF
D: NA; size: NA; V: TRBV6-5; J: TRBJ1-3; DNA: TGTGCCAGCAGTTCAATCGGGGAGTCTGGAAACACCATATATTTT; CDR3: CASSSIGESGNTIYF
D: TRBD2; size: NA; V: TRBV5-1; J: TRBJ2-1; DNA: TGCGCCAGCAGCTTCACCACTAGCGGGGATGGTGAGCAGTTCTTC; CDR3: CASSFTTSGDGEQFF
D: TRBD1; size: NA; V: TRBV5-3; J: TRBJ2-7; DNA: TGTGCCAGAAGCCCAGGACAGGGGGCTAGTTACGAGCAGTACTTC; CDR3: CARSPGQGASYEQYF
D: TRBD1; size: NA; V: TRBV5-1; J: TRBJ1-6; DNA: TGCGCCAGCAGCTCCCAGGGGGAAAATTCACCCCTCCACTTT; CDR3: CASSSQGENSPLHF
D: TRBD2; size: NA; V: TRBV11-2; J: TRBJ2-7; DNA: TGTGCCAGCAGCCCGAGCGGGGGCCTTCGCGAGCAGTACTTC; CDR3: CASSPSGGLREQYF
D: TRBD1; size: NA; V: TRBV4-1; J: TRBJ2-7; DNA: TGCGCCAGCAGCCAAGAGACAGGGCTTGCCCACGAGCAGTACTTC; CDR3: CASSQETGLAHEQYF
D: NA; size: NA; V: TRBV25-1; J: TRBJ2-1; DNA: TGTGCCAGCAGTGAATGGGGGGTCGATGAGCAGTTCTTC; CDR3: CASSEWGVDEQFF
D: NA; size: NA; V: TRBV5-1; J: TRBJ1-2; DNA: TGCGCCAGCAGCTTGATTCCAGAAAACTATGGCTACACCTTC; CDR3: CASSLIPENYGYTF
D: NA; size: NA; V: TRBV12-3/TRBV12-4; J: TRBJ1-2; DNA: TGTGCCAGCAGGCATCGACAGAGCTATGGCTACACCTTC; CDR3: CASRHRQSYGYTF
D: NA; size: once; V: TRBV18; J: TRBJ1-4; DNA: TGTGCCAGCTCACGGAACGAGGGGGTGACTAATGAAAAACTGTTTTTT; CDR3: CASSRNEGVTNEKLFF
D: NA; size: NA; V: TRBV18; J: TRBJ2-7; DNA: TGTGCCAGCTCACCCGGGACGGACGGCACCTACGAGCAGTACTTC; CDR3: CASSPGTDGTYEQYF
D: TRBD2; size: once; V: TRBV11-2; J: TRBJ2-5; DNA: TGTGCCAGCAGCCGGTGGGGGGGTGGCGGCCCTAAGGAGACCCAGTACTTC; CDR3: CASSRWGGGGPKETQYF
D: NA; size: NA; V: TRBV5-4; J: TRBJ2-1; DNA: TGTGCCAGCAGCTTTGGCGGTCCTGCCTACAATGAGCAGTTCTTC; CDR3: CASSFGGPAYNEQFF
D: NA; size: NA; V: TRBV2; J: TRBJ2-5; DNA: TGTGCCAGCACCGGGAACCAAGAGACCCAGTACTTC; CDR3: CASTGNQETQYF
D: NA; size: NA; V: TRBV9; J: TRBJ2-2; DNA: TGTGCCAGCAGGACGGGGGCGAACACCGGGGAGCTGTTTTTT; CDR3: CASRTGANTGELFF
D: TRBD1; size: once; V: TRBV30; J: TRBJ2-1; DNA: TGTGCCTGGAGACTAAGGGGACAGAACCTCGAGCAGTTCTTC; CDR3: CAWRLRGQNLEQFF
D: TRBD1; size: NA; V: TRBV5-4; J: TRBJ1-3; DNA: TGTGCCAGCAGCCCACAGGGGGCATCCTCTGGAAACACCATATATTTT; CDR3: CASSPQGASSGNTIYF
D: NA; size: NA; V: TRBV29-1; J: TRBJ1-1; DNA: TGCAGCGTTGATCCTGCGTGGAACACTGAAGCTTTCTTT; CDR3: CSVDPAWNTEAFF
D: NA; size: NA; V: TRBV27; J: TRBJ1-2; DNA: TGTGCCAGCAGTTCCAAGGGGTTTAACTATGGCTACACCTTC; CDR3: CASSSKGFNYGYTF
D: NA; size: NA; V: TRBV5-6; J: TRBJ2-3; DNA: TGTGCCAGCAGCTCCTCAGCGGAGAGCACAGATACGCAGTATTTT; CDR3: CASSSSAESTDTQYF
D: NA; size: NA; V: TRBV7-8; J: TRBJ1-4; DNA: TGTGCCAGCAGCGCCCGACGGAACCCAAATGAAAAACTGTTTTTT; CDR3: CASSARRNPNEKLFF